This TCR beta chain was found in a study of T cell responses to AZD1222 COVID-19 vaccine. Looked up from germline, CDR1 is ENHRY and CDR2 is SYGVKD. The CDR3 extends over 16 amino acids. The junction had 2 bases not matched to a gene; V was cut back by 2 bases and J by 1 base. About this clone itself: Its antigen remains unidentified.

The protocol was immunoSEQ multiplex PCR, while the TCRdb copy is restricted to in-frame clones and leaves out a portion. The sample contains around 110,000 clones, under 95% of which appear only once. Study-level results: Sampling captured repertoires only after the peak T cell response. Vaccine-associated CD4 TCRs spanned spike, dominant at 160-218 and 743-854. Donors, mostly white British, included more females; clonal diversity was possibly underestimated. Recipients of two AZD1222 doses showed rising Spike-specific TCR breadth and depth.

This material consisted of peripheral blood, taken 28 days after the second AZD1222 dose. The chain links TRBV10-3 to TRBJ2-2; 9 positions agree with TRBD2. The sequence was collected from an adult who received the AZD1222 COVID-19 vaccine. The chain's CDR3 is CAISEAGGRNTGELFF. CDR3 bases: TGTGCCATCAGTGAGGCGGGAGGGAGGAACACCGGGGAGCTGTTTTTT.